This T cell receptor (beta chain) was obtained from a study of cytomegalovirus exposure and HLA in healthy donors. General study findings and limits: Among TCR beta chains, those listed as cytomegalovirus-associated numbered about 150.

The PCR ran on 60 Vbeta and 13 Jbeta primers. Method: immunoSEQ multiplex PCR; TCRdb's copy keeps in-frame clones and lacks some. The sample holds about 150,000 clones, roughly 70% seen once. This clone was counted once. Its antigen is unknown. Sample: PBMCs. This TCR was recovered from a man between 25 and 39 years old in good health and CMV-seronegative.

The CDR3 region has the DNA TGTGCCAGCAGTGGGGGGTGGGGGGGGGCCTCCTACAATGAGCAGTTCTTC. This codes for CASSGGWGGASYNEQFF. V gene TRBV6-4 combines with J gene TRBJ2-1; maybe TRBD2 (7 bases). Per the germline V gene, CDR1 is MRHNA and CDR2 is SNTAGT. Trimming took off 4 bases at V and 0 bases at J, with 16 bases between the two ends. CDR3 length: 17 residues.